The entry that follows covers one T cell receptor (beta chain) sequence. This entry belongs to a study of blood T cell repertoires in COVID-19. Turning to the study itself: Italy, Spain and the United States were the sources of the convalescent and acute COVID-19 samples. The cDNA or gDNA used as material had been derived from T cells, B-cell-depleted T cells, or PBMCs.

Original data processing: The assay estimated nucleated cells by amplifying reference gene primers. Only in-frame clones appear in the TCRdb table, and some are missing; sequencing was by immunoSEQ multiplex PCR. The DNA gave D and trimming, while V, J and clone size come from that table. Of 110,000 to 150,000 clones listed, roughly 90% are singletons. The germline V gene encodes CDR1 SQVTM and CDR2 ANQGSEA. CDR3 length equals 14 residues. Deletions cut 7 bases from V and 0 bases from J, with 15 bases between. Sequencing was performed on peripheral blood. This rearrangement joins TRBV29-1 to TRBJ1-2; D not resolved. This clonotype was obtained from a man aged 55 to 69 with active or convalescent COVID-19. This CDR3 is CSAEQVPSNYGYTF. CDR3 DNA sequence: TGCAGCGCCGAGCAGGTTCCCTCTAACTATGGCTACACCTTC.